The clone carrying this TCR beta chain was seen at least ten times. No antigen is known for it. The data are from a study of identical twins. Study-wide results and limits: Twin pairs' shared out-of-frame alpha sequences were enriched in low generation probability. High-abundance cord blood beta clonotypes had fewer insertions; memory repertoires showed none. Sharing of beta out-of-frame sequences by twins showed a weaker excess.

Trimming removed 8 bases at V and 2 bases at J, with 16 bases between. CDR3 length equals 15 residues. Looked up from germline, CDR1 is WNHNN and CDR2 is SYGVQD (reference sequence). TCRdb called the 5' RACE reads again in MiXCR, with one record for every CDR3 protein. The sample has hundreds of thousands of distinct CDR3 sequences; 6% to 6.5% are singletons. The receptor was isolated from a man between 18 and 35 years old in good health. The chain uses TRBV10-1 and TRBJ2-1, with D possibly being TRBD2 (6 bases). The sample consisted of naive T cells sorted from blood. CDR3 loop: CASHPGVVTYNEQFF. The CDR3 region has the DNA TGCGCCAGCCACCCGGGAGTAGTAACCTACAATGAGCAGTTCTTC.